This T cell receptor beta chain was recorded in a study of T cell responses to AZD1222 COVID-19 vaccine. V was shortened by 3 bases and J by 2 bases, with 14 bases between the two germline ends. The CDR3 sequence is 15 residues long. Germline lookup yields CDR1 LGHNA and CDR2 YNFKEQ. Only in-frame clones appear in the TCRdb table, and some are missing; sequencing was by immunoSEQ multiplex PCR. Altogether 70,000 or so clones are present, 83% being singletons, with the ten largest covering under 8.5%. The chain employs TRBV4-2 and TRBJ2-7; the D gene is possibly TRBD1 (6 bases). The sample consisted of peripheral blood, taken 28 days after the second AZD1222 dose. The source is an adult who received the AZD1222 COVID-19 vaccine. This chain's CDR3 is CASSQTGTKTYEQYF. CDR3 nucleotides: TGTGCCAGCAGCCAGACCGGGACAAAAACCTACGAGCAGTACTTC.